Below are 11 T cell receptor beta chains sequenced from a single sample in a study of T cells in tumors after PD-1 blockade. Repertoires were generated with immunoSEQ multiplex PCR, while TCRdb's copy carries only in-frame clones and drops some. This sample has some 43,000 clones, with more than 65% found just once. The material was PBMCs, obtained before anti-PD-1 treatment. These receptors came from a human donor with basal cell carcinoma.

V is TRBV6-5 and J is TRBJ2-5; TRBD2 is a possible D gene (6 bases). Germline CDR1 reads MNHEY; CDR2 reads SVGAGI. With 8 bases removed from V and 6 bases from J, the gap between germline ends came to 16 bases. The CDR3 extends over 13 amino acids. The CDR3 is CASGQDGGKTQYF. The CDR3, as DNA: TGTGCCAGCGGCCAGGACGGGGGAAAGACCCAGTACTTC.

This chain joins TRBV2 and TRBJ2-7; 9 nucleotides align to TRBD2. With V trimmed by 1 base and J by 9 bases, 1 base remained unmatched. The CDR3 length is 12 residues. From germline, CDR1 is SNHLY and CDR2 FYNNEI. CDR3 in amino acids: CASSEGAGGQYF. CDR3 nucleotide sequence: TGTGCCAGCAGTGAAGGAGCGGGGGGGCAGTACTTC.

V and J are TRBV12-3 or TRBV12-4 and TRBJ1-1, with D unclear. There are 11 residues in the CDR3. Trimming shortened V by 7 bases and J by 0 bases, and 3 bases separated the two germline ends. This CDR3 reads CASKMNTEAFF. The CDR3 coding sequence is TGTGCCAGCAAGATGAACACTGAAGCTTTCTTT.

The V call is TRBV6-6, the J call TRBJ2-7; D is perhaps TRBD2 (5 bases). There are 13 residues in the CDR3. Trimming pared 7 bases from V and 3 bases from J, leaving 13 bases between. Germline values: CDR1 MNHNY, CDR2 SVGAGI (reference sequence). CDR3 amino acids: CASITTSGYEQYF. In nucleotides, the CDR3 is TGTGCCAGCATAACTACCAGCGGCTACGAGCAGTACTTC.

The chain uses TRBV6-4 and TRBJ2-1, with TRBD1 identical over 9 bases. Germline V gene sequence: CDR1 MRHNA, CDR2 SNTAGT. The CDR3 contains 15 residues. V gave up 0 bases and J gave up 10 bases; unmatched junction bases: 7. This CDR3 reads CASSDSRDRVSEQFF. CDR3 nucleotide sequence: TGTGCCAGCAGTGACTCGCGGGACAGGGTTTCCGAGCAGTTCTTC.

The chain couples TRBV5-4 to TRBJ2-1, with 7 bases lining up with TRBD1. In germline, CDR1 is SGHNT, CDR2 YYREEE (reference sequence). V was clipped by 2 bases and J by 3 bases; unmatched bases: 5. The CDR3 has 15 residues. CDR3 loop: CASSFDRGLYNEQFF. Here the CDR3 DNA reads TGTGCCAGCAGCTTTGATAGGGGGCTCTACAATGAGCAGTTCTTC.

The rearrangement links TRBV5-1 to TRBJ1-2, with D perhaps TRBD1 (5 bases). The V end lost 0 bases, the J end lost 2 bases, and 8 bases lay between the germline ends. This CDR3 contains 14 residues. Germline V lookup: CDR1 SGHRS, CDR2 YFSETQ. The CDR3 DNA follows: TGCGCCAGCAGCTTGGGAGGGGAGAACTATGGCTACACCTTC. Its protein is CASSLGGENYGYTF.

This rearrangement joins TRBV3-1 (or the pseudogene TRBV3-2) to TRBJ2-1; 12 bases are shared with TRBD2. Germline V gene lookup returns CDR1 LGHDT and CDR2 YNNKEL (reference sequence). Losses at the gene ends were 3 bases for V and 7 bases for J; bases not matched to a gene: 4. The CDR3 covers 15 residues. CDR3 protein: CASSHLAGGGNEQFF. CDR3 DNA sequence: TGTGCCAGCAGCCACCTAGCGGGGGGGGGAAATGAGCAGTTCTTC.

The chain employs TRBV14 and TRBJ2-2; D is unclear. This CDR3 is built from 16 residues. Trimming removed 3 bases from V and 1 base from J, with 12 bases in between. CDR1 is SGHDN and CDR2 is FVKESK in the germline V gene. The CDR3 DNA sequence: TGTGCCAGCAGCCAGGGTTCTCAGGAGAACACCGGGGAGCTGTTTTTT. It specifies CASSQGSQENTGELFF.

This rearrangement joins TRBV6-2 or TRBV6-3 to TRBJ1-1, with D unresolved. CDR1 is MNHEY, CDR2 SVGEGT, per germline. The CDR3 covers 14 residues. V lost 6 bases, J lost 0 bases, and 11 bases lay in between. The CDR3 DNA follows: TGTGCCAGCAGCTTCGGGCTCCTGAACACTGAAGCTTTCTTT. This sequence encodes CASSFGLLNTEAFF.

The chain uses TRBV5-1 and TRBJ1-1; D is undetermined. V lost 0 bases and J 5 bases, leaving 11 bases between the germline ends. Germline V gene sequence: CDR1 SGHRS, CDR2 YFSETQ. The CDR3 is made up of 14 amino acids. The CDR3: CASSLASQKTEAFF. In nucleotides, the CDR3 is TGCGCCAGCAGCTTGGCGTCACAGAAAACTGAAGCTTTCTTT.